This record covers a single T cell receptor beta chain. This clone's antigen is unknown. Base qualities were left out, and no much larger clone turns up one base away. The immunoSEQ Assay was used to sequence TCR beta CDR3 regions from DNA. The published analysis was carried out like this. T cell density was computed as TCR beta template counts normalized to usable DNA estimated by amplifying housekeeping genes. The preseqR package was used to estimate richness by extrapolating to 400,000 templates for PBMC samples and to 120,000 templates for tissue samples. Clonality was calculated as one minus Pielou's evenness. Differential abundance testing on productive amino-acid clonotypes, with a minimum total count of 5 and an alpha of 0.1, was used to identify tissue-enriched TCRs. The Jaccard Index and the Morisita Overlap Index were used to measure repertoire overlap between compartments. GLIPH clustered TCR beta CDR3s with public tetramer-defined viral CDR3s; viral motifs required at least three viral sequences plus V-gene enrichment. TCRdb holds this immuneACCESS table with in-frame rearrangements only. Some clones are missing; in checked studies, unresolved V genes explain under half, and the rest has no known cause. That table furnishes V, J and clone size, whereas the DNA furnished D and trimming. Across this sample there are tens of thousands of clones, with 70% to 90% seen only once. The ten biggest clones cover 20% to 25% of the sample.

This entry comes from a study of T cells in localized non-small cell lung cancer (dated by TCRdb to 2018 to 2020). Regarding the research as a whole: Comparing tumors with uninvolved tumor-adjacent lungs, the study looked at the T cell repertoires of fewer than 250 patients with early-stage NSCLC. The cohort comprised 236 treatment-naïve NSCLC patients with resected, localized lung tumors. Of the NSCLC patients, over 120 were male and approximately 110 were female, and the mean age was approximately 66 years.

Per the germline V gene (reference sequence), SGHAT is the CDR1 and FQDESV is the CDR2. The CDR3 sequence holds 15 residues, the cysteine and phenylalanine included. Just CDR3 DNA is preserved here, 45 bases in frame from base 1. Trimming takes 4 bases from V and 5 bases from J, and the germline ends sit 18 bases apart. Findings and caveats that apply to the study as a whole: Since the design was exploratory, TCR variables were selected using unadjusted p-values with no false-discovery rate correction. Longer overall survival was associated with higher blood T cell density, whereas shorter survival was associated with higher adjacent-lung clonality. Because multi-region sequencing of the tumors was not done, intratumor heterogeneity could not be ruled out. A median of roughly 60 of the top 100 tumor clones were detected in paired uninvolved adjacent lung, and approximately 28 of these tumor clones were also found among the top 100 clones of the paired uninvolved adjacent lung. Uninvolved tumor-adjacent lung showed the highest T cell clonality, higher than tumor, which suggests more focused antigenic responses in the uninvolved tumor-adjacent lung.

At diagnosis, tumor, uninvolved tumor-adjacent lung and peripheral blood were collected and then preserved as a mix of FFPE and fresh-frozen material. For TCR repertoire profiling, blood samples were analyzed as peripheral blood mononuclear cells. Specimen: peripheral blood, collected before any cancer treatment. The chain employs TRBV11-1 and TRBJ2-7, with the D gene call left open. The origin of this receptor is a man between 40 and 70 years old with stage I squamous cell lung carcinoma. At the DNA level, the sequence is TGTGCCAGCAGCTCCCCGTTCCGAACTCCCCACGAGCAGTACTTC. This translates into CASSSPFRTPHEQYF.